This entry lists 26 T cell receptor beta chains sequenced from one sample in a study of blood T cell repertoires in COVID-19. TCRdb keeps only in-frame clones here, not all; method: immunoSEQ multiplex PCR. The sample carries almost 350,000 clones, roughly nine tenths recorded once. The sequencing sample was made of peripheral blood. The source of these receptors is a woman aged 55-69 years with COVID-19, enrolled during active disease.

This chain joins TRBV5-6 and TRBJ1-5, with TRBD1 matching 8 bases. This CDR3 comprises 16 residues. The germline gives CDR1 SGHDT, CDR2 YYEEEE. With V trimmed by 4 bases and J by 2 bases, 8 bases remained unmatched. The CDR3 bases are TGTGCCAGCAGCCGCGACAGGGGTATAGGCAATCAGCCCCAGCATTTT. It yields the protein CASSRDRGIGNQPQHF. Complete variable domain (other parts from reference TRBV5-6 and TRBJ1-5): DAGVTQSPTHLIKTRGQQVTLRCSPKSGHDTVSWYQQALGQGPQFIFQYYEEEERQRGNFPDRFSGHQFPNYSSELNVNALLLGDSALYLCASSRDRGIGNQPQHFGDGTRLSIL.

The gene calls are TRBV24-1 and TRBJ1-4, with a weak D call TRBD1 (5 bases). The germline V gene has CDR1 KGHDR and CDR2 SFDVKD. Trimming took off 3 bases at V and 0 bases at J, with 22 bases between the two ends. There are 20 residues in the CDR3. This chain's CDR3 is CATSDPWTQSDNATNEKLFF. The CDR3 DNA reads TGTGCCACCAGTGATCCTTGGACACAAAGCGACAATGCAACTAATGAAAAACTGTTTTTT.

The chain links TRBV5-6 to TRBJ2-7, with 9 positions matching TRBD2. CDR3 length equals 14 residues. V dropped 0 bases and J dropped 3; count of bases not matched to a gene: 1. Germline V gene sequence: CDR1 SGHDT, CDR2 YYEEEE. CDR3 sequence (DNA): TGTGCCAGCAGCTTGGTTAGCGGGGGCTACGAGCAGTACTTC. It yields the protein CASSLVSGGYEQYF.

The rearrangement uses TRBV7-2 and TRBJ1-3, with D maybe TRBD1 (6 bases). The V gene lost 0 bases and the J gene lost 4 bases, with 13 bases spanning the gap. From germline, CDR1 is SGHTA and CDR2 FQGNSA. The CDR3 has 16 residues. The CDR3 spells CASSLAMGHRGNTIYF. CDR3 DNA: TGTGCCAGCAGCTTAGCAATGGGACACCGGGGAAACACCATATATTTT. Full variable domain (remainder filled in from reference TRBV7-2 and TRBJ1-3): GAGVSQSPSNKVTEKGKDVELRCDPISGHTALYWYRQSLGQGLEFLIYFQGNSAPDKSGLPSDRFSAERTGGSVSTLTIQRTQQEDSAVYLCASSLAMGHRGNTIYFGEGSWLTVV.

In its sample, this clone was seen once. The V call is TRBV11-2, the J call TRBJ1-2; possible D gene TRBD1, 6 bases. Germline V lookup: CDR1 SGHAT, CDR2 FQNNGV. Trimming removed 0 bases from V and 7 bases from J, with 24 bases in between. CDR3 length equals 18 residues. The CDR3 DNA is TGTGCCAGCAGCTTAGATCGGTTTGCGGGGGCGCGGGGGGGTGGCTACACCTTC. This translates into CASSLDRFAGARGGGYTF.

The chain recombines TRBV6-5 with TRBJ2-5, with 11 bases lining up with TRBD2. V shed 1 base, J shed 1 base, and the junction held 2 bases outside the gene matches. The CDR3 contains 16 residues. CDR1 and CDR2 (germline): MNHEY, SVGAGI. CDR3: CASSYWGTSGQETQYF. The CDR3, as DNA: TGTGCCAGCAGTTACTGGGGGACTAGCGGCCAAGAGACCCAGTACTTC.

This chain connects TRBV5-1 to TRBJ2-7; 10 positions match TRBD2. The CDR3 consists of 14 residues. V was pared by 0 bases and J by 4 bases, with 1 base of the junction left unmatched. CDR1 SGHRS and CDR2 YFSETQ come from the germline V gene. Here the CDR3 reads CASSLASGGYEQYF. The CDR3 region has the DNA TGCGCCAGCAGCTTGGCTAGCGGGGGATACGAGCAGTACTTC. The full variable domain, in which reference TRBV5-1 and TRBJ2-7 provide the parts outside the CDR3, is KAGVTQTPRYLIKTRGQQVTLSCSPISGHRSVSWYQQTPGQGLQFLFEYFSETQRNKGNFPGRFSGRQFSNSRSEMNVSTLELGDSALYLCASSLASGGYEQYFGPGTRLTVT.

The chain links TRBV14 to TRBJ2-7; 7 bases fit TRBD2. The V gene's germline CDR1 is SGHDN and CDR2 FVKESK. The CDR3 runs to 13 residues. V lost 1 base, J lost 9 bases, and 6 bases stayed unmatched. CDR3 loop: CASSQARERGQYF. CDR3 DNA sequence: TGTGCCAGCAGCCAAGCGAGGGAGCGGGGGCAGTACTTC. The variable domain in full, completed from reference TRBV14 and TRBJ2-7, reads EAGVTQFPSHSVIEKGQTVTLRCDPISGHDNLYWYRRVMGKEIKFLLHFVKESKQDESGMPNNRFLAERTGGTYSTLKVQPAELEDSGVYFCASSQARERGQYFGPGTRLTVT.

The J gene is TRBJ1-1, the V gene TRBV6-6, with D uncertain. Trimming removed 2 bases at V and 3 bases at J, with 13 bases between. The CDR3 is 15 amino acids. CDR1 and CDR2 from the germline V gene are MNHNY and SVGAGI (reference sequence). CDR3 DNA: TGTGCCAGCAGTTACAGTCCGTACCGGGACACTGAAGCTTTCTTT. Encoded protein: CASSYSPYRDTEAFF.

J is TRBJ2-7 and V is TRBV2, with D maybe TRBD1 (6 bases). V lost 9 bases to trimming and J lost 1 base, with 13 bases between them. Germline assignment: CDR1 SNHLY and CDR2 FYNNEI. The CDR3 is 13 amino acids. The CDR3 region has the DNA TGTGCCAGACGGACAGTTATGTCCTACGAGCAGTACTTC. Its translation: CARRTVMSYEQYF.

The V gene is TRBV2, the J gene TRBJ1-1; unclear D gene. Germline V gives CDR1 SNHLY, CDR2 FYNNEI. V gave up 5 bases and J gave up 1 base, with 11 bases separating them. The CDR3 contains 14 residues. This CDR3 is CASSITARNTEAFF. In nucleotides, the CDR3 is TGTGCCAGCAGTATTACAGCCAGGAACACTGAAGCTTTCTTT.

The chain has TRBV2 and TRBJ1-6; D gene unclear. Germline V CDR1 and CDR2: SNHLY, FYNNEI. This CDR3 is built from 15 residues. V shed 3 bases and J shed 7 bases, with 13 bases lying between them. The CDR3 reads CASSDGRRLNSPLHF. In nucleotides, the CDR3 is TGTGCCAGCAGTGACGGCAGGCGATTAAATTCACCCCTCCACTTT.

This clone was seen only once. The chain employs TRBV7-8 and TRBJ2-5; 7 nucleotides match TRBD1. There are 15 residues in the CDR3. V dropped 4 bases and J dropped 1; count of bases not matched to a gene: 6. Germline lookup yields CDR1 SGHVS and CDR2 FQNEAQ. The CDR3 nucleotides are TGTGCCAGCAGCTCACTAGGGACAGCCCAAGAGACCCAGTACTTC. It encodes CASSSLGTAQETQYF.

This clone was recorded once. The chain combines TRBV5-4 with TRBJ2-1; 7 nucleotides agree with TRBD1. With 4 bases clipped from V and 1 base from J, the junction kept 8 bases outside the gene matches. The CDR3 loop spans 16 amino acids. The germline V gene has CDR1 SGHNT and CDR2 YYREEE (reference sequence). CDR3 DNA sequence: TGTGCCAGCAGCCAAAACAGGGGTCGGTCCTACAATGAGCAGTTCTTC. Translated, it gives CASSQNRGRSYNEQFF.

This clone was picked up one time. V usage is TRBV28 and J usage is TRBJ2-2; TRBD2 aligns across 11 bases. The trim removed 4 bases at V and 6 bases at J, leaving 7 bases unmatched. The CDR3 has 16 residues. Germline CDR1 is MDHEN and CDR2 is SYDVKM. The CDR3 is CASSSVAGGPPGELFF. DNA for the CDR3: TGTGCCAGCAGTTCCGTAGCGGGGGGGCCGCCCGGGGAGCTGTTTTTT.

This clone was seen a single time. The chain combines TRBV4-1 with TRBJ2-1; 14 nucleotides align to TRBD2. V was pared by 0 bases and J by 2 bases, with 9 bases of the junction left unmatched. This CDR3 comprises 20 residues. Germline-derived CDR1 and CDR2 are MGHRA and YSYEKL. The CDR3 loop reads CASSQDLAGLAGGTYNEQFF. Here the CDR3 DNA reads TGCGCCAGCAGCCAAGATCTCGCAGGACTAGCGGGGGGTACCTACAATGAGCAGTTCTTC.

V usage is TRBV28 and J usage is TRBJ1-2; 7 nucleotides line up with TRBD1. CDR3 size: 16 residues. The V and J ends lost 10 bases and 0 bases, in that order; junction bases with no gene match: 14. Germline CDR1 is MDHEN and CDR2 is SYDVKM. The CDR3 spells CATLPRGQTANYGYTF. CDR3 DNA sequence: TGTGCCACCTTGCCTAGGGGGCAAACGGCTAACTATGGCTACACCTTC.

The chain joins TRBV19 to TRBJ1-4; perhaps TRBD1 as D (6 bases). Trimming left V 6 bases short and J 2 bases short, with 10 bases between. Germline V gives CDR1 LNHDA, CDR2 SQIVND (reference sequence). CDR3 length equals 14 residues. In DNA, the CDR3 is TGTGCCAGTAGGGTCACAGGGACTAATGAAAAACTGTTTTTT. This gives the protein CASRVTGTNEKLFF. Full variable domain (outside the CDR3, taken from reference TRBV19 and TRBJ1-4): DGGITQSPKYLFRKEGQNVTLSCEQNLNHDAMYWYRQDPGQGLRLIYYSQIVNDFQKGDIAEGYSVSREKKESFPLTVTSAQKNPTAFYLCASRVTGTNEKLFFGSGTQLSVL.

The rearrangement links TRBV18 to TRBJ1-2; 8 bases map to TRBD1. CDR1 KGHSH and CDR2 LQKENI come from the germline V gene. This CDR3 is built from 14 residues. J was trimmed by 5 bases and V by 5 bases; bases with no gene match: 7. The CDR3 DNA reads TGTGCCAGCTCAGCCTCAGGGGGCAATTATGGCTACACCTTC. Translation gives CASSASGGNYGYTF.

The chain carries TRBV3-1 (or the pseudogene TRBV3-2) and TRBJ1-1, with D unresolved. Per the germline V gene, CDR1 is LGHDT and CDR2 is YNNKEL (reference sequence). The CDR3 has 15 amino acids. V lost 1 base to trimming and J lost 2 bases, with 11 bases between them. This CDR3 reads CASSQATLGNTEAFF. The CDR3 nucleotides are TGTGCCAGCAGCCAAGCAACTCTAGGAAACACTGAAGCTTTCTTT.

V and J are TRBV5-1 and TRBJ1-5; TRBD1 might be the D (5 bases). The CDR3 is made up of 15 amino acids. V lost 2 bases and J lost 5, with 14 bases in between. Germline V gene lookup returns CDR1 SGHRS and CDR2 YFSETQ. CDR3 amino acids: CASSFIGGGDQPQHF. The CDR3 DNA reads as TGCGCCAGCAGCTTCATTGGGGGAGGGGATCAGCCCCAGCATTTT.

V gene TRBV20-1 combines with J gene TRBJ1-5; 10 bases are a match to TRBD1. Germline CDR1 and CDR2: DFQATT and SNEGSKA (reference sequence). Trimming at V came to 3 bases and at J to 1 base, leaving 6 bases not matched to a gene. The length of the CDR3 is 16 residues. CDR3 DNA sequence: TGCAGTGCTAGTAGGAGGGACAGGGGCAGCAATCAGCCCCAGCATTTT. This sequence encodes CSASRRDRGSNQPQHF.

The rearrangement uses TRBV18 and TRBJ1-1; D unresolved. The germline V gene has CDR1 KGHSH and CDR2 LQKENI. This CDR3 has 13 residues. V lost 3 bases and J 3 bases, leaving 8 bases between the germline ends. The CDR3 spells CASSPLIDTEAFF. CDR3 sequence (DNA): TGTGCCAGCTCACCCCTAATTGACACTGAAGCTTTCTTT.

The chain links TRBV28 to TRBJ2-7; TRBD1 is a possible D gene (5 bases). The CDR3 length is 13 residues. V was shortened by 5 bases and J by 2 bases, with 10 bases between the two germline ends. Germline V gene sequence: CDR1 MDHEN, CDR2 SYDVKM. CDR3 region: CASSPTVTYEQYF. CDR3 nucleotides: TGTGCCAGCAGTCCGACAGTTACCTACGAGCAGTACTTC.

The chain has TRBV2 and TRBJ2-2, with TRBD1 matching 9 bases. Looked up from germline, CDR1 is SNHLY and CDR2 is FYNNEI. This CDR3 is built from 17 residues. The ends lost 5 bases at V and 4 bases at J; junction bases unmatched: 11. CDR3 DNA: TGTGCCAGCAGTACAAAATACAGGGGGCCGAGCACCGGGGAGCTGTTTTTT. It translates to CASSTKYRGPSTGELFF.

The chain recombines TRBV6-5 with TRBJ2-2; no reliable D call. CDR1 MNHEY and CDR2 SVGAGI come from the germline V gene. Trimming stripped 11 bases from V and 2 bases from J, with 15 bases between. The CDR3 has 14 residues. The DNA of the CDR3 is TGTGCCGCTCCCGTGTCCAGAAACACCGGGGAGCTGTTTTTT. Translated: CAAPVSRNTGELFF.